The 27 T cell receptor beta chains in this list originate from one sample, sequenced in a study of T cells in Graves' hyperthyroidism and ophthalmopathy. It was RNA transcripts that yielded the amplified TCR beta CDR3 regions. With the HTBI primer set, the TCR CDR3 went through a first round of RT-PCR. Each CDR3 protein gets one entry after TCRdb re-called the multiplex PCR reads with MiXCR. The sample consists of under 750,000 distinct CDR3 sequences, about 17% of them appearing once. What was sequenced was blood. These receptors were taken from a woman aged 45-65 years with Graves' hyperthyroidism that later progressed to Graves' ophthalmopathy.

This clonotype was recorded at least ten times. The gene calls are TRBV3-1 and TRBJ2-5; weak D call: TRBD2 (6 bases). The length of the CDR3 is 15 residues. CDR1 is LGHDT and CDR2 is YNNKEL in the germline V gene (reference sequence). Trimming removed 1 base at V and 1 base at J, with 10 bases between. In DNA form, the CDR3 reads TGTGCCAGCAGCCAAGTGGGGACTTCCCAAGAGACCCAGTACTTC. It yields the protein CASSQVGTSQETQYF.

This clonotype occurred many times. The genes are TRBV12-3 or TRBV12-4 and TRBJ2-3; TRBD1 agrees at 8 bases. The CDR3 consists of 13 residues. V shed 6 bases and J 3 bases; nucleotides not matched to a gene: 2. The CDR3 loop reads CASRRTGTDTQYF. The CDR3 DNA reads as TGTGCCAGCAGACGGACAGGGACAGATACGCAGTATTTT.

This clonotype was seen only a few times. The chain combines TRBV9 with TRBJ2-7; a possible D gene is TRBD1 (6 bases). Trimming removed 4 bases at V and 4 bases at J, with 15 bases between. Germline assignment: CDR1 SGDLS and CDR2 YYNGEE. This CDR3 region has 14 residues. CDR3 coding DNA: TGTGCCAGCAGCCCCTACAGGGAAGTGTACGAGCAGTACTTC. This encodes CASSPYREVYEQYF.

This clonotype showed up many times. The rearrangement joins TRBV10-3 to TRBJ2-7; no clear D gene. CDR3 length equals 15 residues. Germline V CDR1 and CDR2: ENHRY, SYGVKD. Trimming pared 0 bases from V and 5 bases from J, leaving 14 bases between. CDR3 residues: CAISESTSVGDEQYF. The CDR3 region has the DNA TGTGCCATCAGTGAGTCGACGTCGGTTGGCGACGAGCAGTACTTC.

In this sample, this clonotype turned up a few times. The chain couples TRBV7-9 to TRBJ1-6; tentatively, D is TRBD1 (5 bases). Trimming took off 0 bases at V and 7 bases at J, with 7 bases between the two ends. CDR1 SEHNR and CDR2 FQNEAQ come from the germline V gene (reference sequence). This CDR3 has 14 amino acids. The CDR3 DNA follows: TGTGCCAGCAGCTTAGCGGGACTGAATTCACCCCTCCACTTT. Translated, it gives CASSLAGLNSPLHF. Looking up the rest from reference TRBV7-9 and TRBJ1-6 gives the full variable domain: DTGVSQNPRHKITKRGQNVTFRCDPISEHNRLYWYRQTLGQGPEFLTYFQNEAQLEKSRLLSDRFSAERPKGSFSTLEIQRTEQGDSAMYLCASSLAGLNSPLHFGNGTRLTVT.

The chain links TRBV29-1 to TRBJ2-5; D is undetermined. Germline CDR1 and CDR2: SQVTM and ANQGSEA. V dropped 2 bases and J dropped 0 bases, with 7 bases sitting between them. The CDR3 has 13 amino acids. CDR3 protein: CSVELPHQETQYF. The CDR3, as DNA: TGCAGCGTTGAACTGCCGCACCAAGAGACCCAGTACTTC.

This clonotype came up a few times. V usage is TRBV10-1 and J usage is TRBJ2-2; weak D call: TRBD1 (5 bases). From germline, CDR1 is WNHNN and CDR2 SYGVQD (reference sequence). Between the trimmed V and J ends, which lost 5 bases and 4 bases, there was a span of 11 bases. The CDR3 spans 14 residues. CDR3 sequence: CASSSLRATGELFF. The DNA for the CDR3 is TGCGCCAGCAGTAGTCTCAGGGCCACCGGGGAGCTGTTTTTT.

This clonotype was picked up a small number of times. The chain carries TRBV29-1 and TRBJ1-1, with unresolved D. There are 14 residues in the CDR3. Germline values: CDR1 SQVTM, CDR2 ANQGSEA. Deletions cut 5 bases from V and 4 bases from J, with 17 bases between. CDR3 DNA: TGCAGCGTTTCCCGGACGGGATTGGGCACTGAAGCTTTCTTT. Protein: CSVSRTGLGTEAFF.

The rearrangement joins TRBV27 to TRBJ1-1, with D unresolved. The CDR3 runs 15 residues. Germline CDR1 is MNHEY and CDR2 is SMNVEV (reference sequence). V was clipped by 0 bases and J by 1 base, with 9 bases between them. For the CDR3, the DNA is TGTGCCAGCAGTTTATCCGAGGCATGGAACACTGAAGCTTTCTTT. It encodes CASSLSEAWNTEAFF.

This clonotype was detected only a few times. The chain couples TRBV3-1 to TRBJ2-7; possibly TRBD2 for D (6 bases). V was trimmed by 1 base and J by 3 bases, leaving 16 bases between them. Germline values: CDR1 LGHDT, CDR2 YNNKEL (reference sequence). The length of the CDR3 is 16 residues. The CDR3 DNA reads TGTGCCAGCAGCCAAGGCACGCAGGGAGGAATCTACGAGCAGTACTTC. It translates to CASSQGTQGGIYEQYF.

The V gene is TRBV3-1, the J gene TRBJ2-7; TRBD1 is a possible D gene (5 bases). The germline V and J ends were trimmed by 1 base and 3 bases, with 16 bases remaining between them. CDR3 length: 16 residues. Germline CDR1 and CDR2: LGHDT and YNNKEL (reference sequence). CDR3 DNA sequence: TGTGCCAGCAGCCAAGGACTCGACAGTCTTTACTACGAGCAGTACTTC. The encoded protein is CASSQGLDSLYYEQYF.

This chain links TRBV2 with TRBJ2-3; a possible D gene is TRBD2 (7 bases). The germline V and J ends were trimmed by 1 base and 1 base, with 9 bases remaining between them. This CDR3 comprises 15 residues. Germline CDR1 reads SNHLY; CDR2 reads FYNNEI. The CDR3 DNA is TGTGCCAGCAGTGAAGGGGGGGGCCGCACAGATACGCAGTATTTT. This sequence encodes CASSEGGGRTDTQYF.

This clonotype was detected many times. The chain joins TRBV2 to TRBJ1-1, with 7 bases that match TRBD1. The V and J ends lost 8 bases and 2 bases, in that order; junction bases with no gene match: 8. The CDR3 length is 14 residues. The germline V gene encodes CDR1 SNHLY and CDR2 FYNNEI. The CDR3 sequence is CASRWDRLNTEAFF. The CDR3, as DNA: TGTGCCAGCCGTTGGGACAGACTTAACACTGAAGCTTTCTTT.

The chain has TRBV10-2 and TRBJ2-1; 12 bases map to TRBD2. The CDR3 totals 15 residues. From germline, CDR1 is WSHSY and CDR2 SAAADI. With 7 bases clipped from V and 6 bases from J, the junction kept 7 bases outside the gene matches. In DNA form, the CDR3 reads TGCGCCAGCATTGGACTAGCGGGGCAGAGCAATGAGCAGTTCTTC. This encodes CASIGLAGQSNEQFF.

This clonotype was recorded a few times. This chain connects TRBV3-1 to TRBJ2-3; D unresolved. V dropped 0 bases and J dropped 7 bases, with 5 bases sitting between them. This CDR3 region has 12 residues. Germline V gives CDR1 LGHDT, CDR2 YNNKEL (reference sequence). CDR3 sequence: CASSQERHTQYF. The DNA for the CDR3 is TGTGCCAGCAGCCAAGAGCGTCATACGCAGTATTTT.

This clonotype was recorded once. The chain carries TRBV4-2 and TRBJ2-7; the D gene is possibly TRBD1 (5 bases). This CDR3 region has 13 residues. Trimming stripped 3 bases from V and 5 bases from J, with 11 bases between. Germline CDR1 is LGHNA and CDR2 is YNFKEQ. This CDR3 is CASSHIQVNEQYF. CDR3 coding DNA: TGTGCCAGCAGCCATATACAGGTTAACGAGCAGTACTTC.

This clonotype was seen many times. The rearrangement joins TRBV20-1 to TRBJ2-3, with D perhaps TRBD2 (6 bases). This CDR3 comprises 15 residues. V lost 3 bases to trimming and J lost 3 bases, with 16 bases between them. Germline V CDR1 and CDR2: DFQATT, SNEGSKA (reference sequence). CDR3 DNA sequence: TGCAGTGCTAGCGGCGGTGCGGGACCGACAGATACGCAGTATTTT. As protein: CSASGGAGPTDTQYF.

This clonotype was seen more than once but under ten times. This may be a read error, as it is one base from a much larger clone. The rearrangement joins TRBV7-2 to TRBJ1-2; a weak D match, TRBD1 (6 bases). Germline V gives CDR1 SGHTA, CDR2 FQGNSA. The CDR3 is made up of 15 amino acids. The CDR3 nucleotides are TGTGCCAGCAGCTTGACAGGCGCGAGCCGATATGACTACACCTTC. Translation: CASSLTGASRYDYTF.

The table lists this clonotype with many counts. The V gene is TRBV12-3 or TRBV12-4, the J gene TRBJ2-3; 7 positions agree with TRBD1. V was clipped by 6 bases and J by 3 bases; unmatched bases: 12. The CDR3 covers 16 residues. The CDR3 protein is CASRSGDRVLTDTQYF. The CDR3 nucleotides read TGTGCCAGCAGGTCTGGAGACAGGGTTTTAACAGATACGCAGTATTTT.

About this clonotype itself: One base away lies a much larger clone, so this may be a sequencing read error. The V gene is TRBV15, the J gene TRBJ1-5; D perhaps matches TRBD1 (6 bases). Trimming left V 0 bases short and J 5 bases short, with 14 bases between. The germline gives CDR1 LNHNV, CDR2 YYDKDF (reference sequence). CDR3 size: 16 residues. CDR3 nucleotides: TGTGCCACCAGCAGAGATGATGGGGGGGCACATCAGCCCCAGCATTTT. This gives the protein CATSRDDGGAHQPQHF.

The chain is built from TRBV7-2 and TRBJ2-3, with TRBD2 identical over 9 bases. Germline-derived CDR1 and CDR2 are SGHTA and FQGNSA. This CDR3 region has 16 residues. Unmatched junction bases numbered 10, after V lost 5 bases and J lost 4 bases. CDR3 bases: TGTGCCAGCAGCATGCAGAGCGGGGGGATAGCAGATACGCAGTATTTT. Its protein product is CASSMQSGGIADTQYF.

This clonotype was found many times. The chain couples TRBV5-5 to TRBJ1-1; D is undetermined. Trimming cost V 3 bases and J 4 bases, with 13 bases left between them. Germline CDR1 reads SGHKS; CDR2 reads YYEKEE (reference sequence). The CDR3 has 14 amino acids. DNA for the CDR3: TGTGCCAGCAGCTGGGGTGGCAGTAGCACTGAAGCTTTCTTT. The encoded protein is CASSWGGSSTEAFF.

The V gene is TRBV12-3 or TRBV12-4, the J gene TRBJ1-2, with D unresolved. The CDR3 is made up of 12 amino acids. Between the trimmed V and J ends, which lost 7 bases and 4 bases, there was a span of 10 bases. The CDR3 spells CASTSAFYGYTF. Written as DNA, the CDR3 is TGTGCCAGCACCTCAGCTTTCTATGGCTACACCTTC.

V and J are TRBV11-3 and TRBJ1-5, with D perhaps TRBD1 (5 bases). Germline CDR1 SGHNT, CDR2 YENEEA. The CDR3 is 16 amino acids. Trimming cost V 0 bases and J 3 bases, with 12 bases left between them. In DNA form, the CDR3 reads TGTGCCAGCAGCTTAGATTTTAGGGGCTTCAATCAGCCCCAGCATTTT. Its protein product is CASSLDFRGFNQPQHF.

This clonotype was observed many times. The chain employs TRBV7-2 and TRBJ2-7; the D is unclear. Trimming shortened V by 4 bases and J by 2 bases, and 9 bases separated the two germline ends. CDR3 length equals 13 residues. Germline loops: CDR1 SGHTA, CDR2 FQGNSA. CDR3 region: CASSSRSTYEQYF. DNA for the CDR3: TGTGCCAGCAGCTCTAGGTCCACCTACGAGCAGTACTTC.

This clonotype was detected many times. The J gene is TRBJ2-1, the V gene TRBV5-1, with unresolved D. This CDR3 has 14 amino acids. Trimming cost V 0 bases and J 6 bases, with 10 bases left between them. CDR1 is SGHRS, CDR2 YFSETQ, per germline. This CDR3 is CASSLDMGSNEQFF. Here the CDR3 DNA reads TGCGCCAGCAGCTTGGACATGGGGTCCAATGAGCAGTTCTTC.

This clonotype has more than one count but fewer than ten. The chain is built from TRBV7-8 and TRBJ1-2; D remains unclear. Trimming took 0 bases from V and 3 from J, leaving 11 bases between them. CDR1 and CDR2 from the germline V gene are SGHVS and FQNEAQ. The CDR3 has 15 amino acids. CDR3 DNA: TGTGCCAGCAGCTTAGCAAGTCGGGCCCACTATGGCTACACCTTC. It codes for CASSLASRAHYGYTF.